These 8 T cell receptor beta chains were sequenced from one sample in a study of blood T cell repertoires in COVID-19. Clones were sequenced by immunoSEQ multiplex PCR, and TCRdb holds only the in-frame ones, with some missing. Of around 250,000 clones in the sample, 70% to 90% were seen once. The sequencing sample was made of PBMCs or T cells enriched from blood (not recorded which). Every receptor here comes from a woman aged 50 to 60 who had recovered from COVID-19.

J is TRBJ1-2 and V is TRBV4-1; perhaps TRBD1 as D (5 bases). Germline V lookup: CDR1 MGHRA, CDR2 YSYEKL. V lost 1 base and J lost 3, with 12 bases in between. The CDR3 spans 15 residues. CDR3 protein: CASSQAGGAYYGYTF. In DNA form, the CDR3 reads TGCGCCAGCAGCCAAGCGGGGGGAGCTTACTATGGCTACACCTTC.

The chain has TRBV7-9 and TRBJ2-4; TRBD1 is a possible D gene (6 bases). The CDR3 contains 16 residues. Trimming took off 5 bases at V and 1 base at J, with 15 bases between the two ends. The germline gives CDR1 SEHNR, CDR2 FQNEAQ (reference sequence). The DNA for the CDR3 is TGTGCCAGCAGCGTCGGGACACTTCTGGCCAAAAACATTCAGTACTTC. Translating it yields CASSVGTLLAKNIQYF. The full variable domain, its missing parts supplied by reference TRBV7-9 and TRBJ2-4, is DTGVSQNPRHKITKRGQNVTFRCDPISEHNRLYWYRQTLGQGPEFLTYFQNEAQLEKSRLLSDRFSAERPKGSFSTLEIQRTEQGDSAMYLCASSVGTLLAKNIQYFGAGTRLSVL.

The chain carries TRBV4-2 and TRBJ1-5; D is perhaps TRBD1 (6 bases). V shed 1 base and J shed 2 bases, with 6 bases lying between them. CDR1 is LGHNA, CDR2 YNFKEQ, per germline. The CDR3 has 14 residues. The CDR3 nucleotides read TGTGCCAGCAGCCAAGGGACAGGCAATCAGCCCCAGCATTTT. It codes for CASSQGTGNQPQHF.

The chain joins TRBV7-2 to TRBJ2-7; 11 bases are shared with TRBD2. Losses at the gene ends were 5 bases for V and 3 bases for J; bases not matched to a gene: 12. The CDR3 has 17 residues. CDR1 SGHTA and CDR2 FQGNSA come from the germline V gene. The CDR3 loop is CASSLTDSGRAVYEQYF. DNA of the CDR3: TGTGCCAGCAGCCTCACCGATAGCGGGAGGGCCGTCTACGAGCAGTACTTC.

J is TRBJ1-2 and V is TRBV28; 7 bases align to TRBD1. With 3 bases clipped from V and 2 bases from J, the junction kept 3 bases outside the gene matches. The CDR3 length is 14 residues. The germline V gene encodes CDR1 MDHEN and CDR2 SYDVKM. The CDR3 nucleotides are TGTGCCAGCAGTTTGGACAGGCTCAACTATGGCTACACCTTC. It specifies CASSLDRLNYGYTF.

The V gene is TRBV5-1, the J gene TRBJ1-1; 7 bases are a match to TRBD1. The germline V gene encodes CDR1 SGHRS and CDR2 YFSETQ. The CDR3 sequence is 14 residues long. V lost 4 bases and J lost 4; bases outside the gene matches: 7. CDR3 protein: CASSTGDPSTEAFF. The CDR3 bases are TGCGCCAGCAGCACAGGGGATCCCTCCACTGAAGCTTTCTTT.

The rearrangement joins TRBV6-4 to TRBJ1-1; TRBD1 matches 11 bases. The CDR3 loop spans 14 amino acids. Germline V gene sequence: CDR1 MRHNA, CDR2 SNTAGT. J was trimmed by 8 bases and V by 6 bases; bases with no gene match: 8. CDR3 coding DNA: TGTGCCAGCAGGGACAGGGGGCGTCCAACGGAAGCTTTCTTT. Translating gives CASRDRGRPTEAFF.

The J gene is TRBJ2-1, the V gene TRBV6-2 or TRBV6-3; 10 bases agree with TRBD2. The germline gives CDR1 MNHEY, CDR2 SVGEGT. This CDR3 spans 14 amino acids. V lost 6 bases, J lost 5 bases, and 4 bases stayed unmatched. The CDR3 region is CASSRTSGNNEQFF. In DNA, the CDR3 is TGTGCCAGCAGCCGGACTAGCGGAAACAATGAGCAGTTCTTC.